This TCR beta chain stems from a study of T cells in Graves' hyperthyroidism and ophthalmopathy (dated by TCRdb to the late 2010s). Background on the whole study: Peripheral blood was collected at initial diagnosis, before any treatment. A discovery cohort of 95 to 100 patients, approximately 45 with Graves' ophthalmopathy and roughly 59 with stable Graves' hyperthyroidism, was used to find distinguishing TCR V-J signatures. Prospective prediction of ophthalmopathy was tested in an independent validation cohort consisting of some 18 hyperthyroidism patients and more than 15 patients who later progressed to ophthalmopathy. For training and testing, the 80 to 100 patients in the discovery cohort were randomly divided in a 7:3 ratio. In several Graves' hyperthyroidism patients, the study also compared T-cell repertoires from thyroid tissue with T-cell repertoires from blood. After sampling, hyperthyroidism patients received methimazole starting at 30 mg daily, and ophthalmopathy patients received high-dose intravenous methylprednisolone. The paper describes TCR Vbeta CDR3 sequencing of more than 120 peripheral blood samples, made up of under 50 ophthalmopathy patients, more than 70 hyperthyroidism patients and 17 progressor patients.

At the junction V is shortened by 6 bases and J by 3 bases, with 17 bases in between. Per the germline V gene, MDHEN is the CDR1 and SYDVKM is the CDR2. The CDR3 goes from the cysteine to the phenylalanine over 15 residues. Only the CDR3 part of the read is kept: 45 bases, read in frame from the first base. Graves' hyperthyroidism was defined as stable when no progression to ophthalmopathy occurred over 18 months of follow-up. Hyperthyroidism patients were aged 18 to 65 years and newly diagnosed, with disease duration of less than 2 months. The study excluded patients with uncontrolled infections, other autoimmune diseases, pregnancy or lactation. Diagnoses relied on clinical symptoms, serum thyroxine and TRAb, thyroid ultrasound and orbital computed tomography. PBMCs were isolated from around 10 ml of fresh peripheral blood by Ficoll-Paque density gradient centrifugation. Total RNA was extracted using Trizol reagent, and RNA quality was assessed on an Agilent 2100 Bioanalyzer.

There are a few counts of this clonotype. Its recognized antigen is unknown. No base quality information exists; no much larger clone differs at one position. The investigation overall reported the following: In validation, the model predicted progression to ophthalmopathy with over 65% sensitivity and roughly 72% specificity, a median of about six months before onset. Sample size was not statistically predetermined, and investigators were not blinded to group allocation. A 13 V-J signature model separated ophthalmopathy from stable hyperthyroidism, with approximately 87% sensitivity and about 81% specificity in cross-validation and 80%/75% in testing. Blood samples also contained most of the expanded thyroid clonotypes (frequency above 0.001), which suggests that blood repertoires may reflect thyroid immune responses.

The TCR beta CDR3 regions were amplified from RNA transcripts. The first round of RT-PCR for the TCR CDR3 was performed with the HTBI primer set and the Qiagen OneStep RT-PCR kit. Libraries were constructed in a second round of multiplex PCR, after which size selection and purification were performed. Sequencing of the libraries was done on an Illumina HiSeq2000 using paired-end 100 bp reads. On the study's bioinformatics: SOAPnuke was used to process the raw data, with reads discarded if the reads contained adapters or uncalled bases, had a mean Phred below 15, or lacked an exact constant-primer or identifier match. COPE v1.2.5 was used to merge the high-quality paired reads, and each unique nucleotide sequence was defined as a clonotype. MiTCR v1.1 was used to align clonotypes to the IMGT TRBV, TRBD and TRBJ reference segments. Only V-J combinations with frequency above 0.0001, covering about 99% of repertoires, were analysed. A TCS score was defined as the ratio of F50 (clonal expansion) to E x V (chaos), with BLOSUM62-based TCRdist applied between CDR3 peptides within each V-J. Welch's t-statistics and random forest reduced approximately 520 V-J features to some 14, which were used in a naive Bayes classifier (R e1071). TCRdb took the public reads, trimmed them with fastp at Q25, ran MiXCR for clone calling and kept in-frame beta chains. Each CDR3 protein appears once, grouped with its most common genes and DNA. TCRdb, not the authors, supplied the V and J calls. The sample yields 500,000 to 650,000 distinct CDR3 sequences; approximately 14% were counted once. Around 13% of the sample belongs to the ten largest clones.

Specimen: blood. The clonotype originates from a woman in her thirties or forties with Graves' hyperthyroidism. This sequence uses TRBV28 and TRBJ1-2; the D region possibly corresponds to TRBD1 (5 bases align). The DNA sequence is as follows: TGTGCCAGCAGACCAGACAGATACGGATACTATGGCTACACCTTC. It translates to CASRPDRYGYYGYTF.